One sample yielded the 9 T cell receptor beta chains listed below, sequenced in a study of T-cell reconstitution after alpha-beta-depleted transplantation in children. Unique molecular identifiers featured in how the TCRbeta library was prepared. TCRdb itself ran the PCR reads through MiXCR, one entry per CDR3 protein. The sample contains roughly 500,000 distinct CDR3 sequences, about 33% of which appear only once. This specimen was PBMCs from the stem cell graft donor, taken from the stem cell graft. These receptors all come from a human donor who donated a stem cell graft to a child with aplastic anemia.

This chain uses TRBV6-2 or TRBV6-3 with TRBJ1-1; possible D gene TRBD1, 6 bases. CDR1 is MNHEY and CDR2 is SVGEGT in the germline V gene. The CDR3 sequence is 18 residues long. V lost 0 bases, J lost 4 bases, and 21 bases lay in between. CDR3 coding DNA: TGTGCCAGCAGTTACTCGGAGGTCGATGGAGGGGGGGCCACTGAAGCTTTCTTT. It is translated as CASSYSEVDGGGATEAFF.

The chain carries TRBV25-1 and TRBJ1-2, with TRBD1 identical over 7 bases. J was trimmed by 4 bases and V by 1 base; bases with no gene match: 6. Germline V gene lookup returns CDR1 MGHDK and CDR2 SYGVNS. There are 15 residues in the CDR3. The CDR3 DNA reads as TGTGCCAGCAGTGAATTCTCGACAGGGTTCTATGGCTACACCTTC. Encoded protein: CASSEFSTGFYGYTF.

The sample holds one count of this clonotype. This chain links TRBV7-2 with TRBJ2-1; a possible D gene is TRBD2 (6 bases). The CDR3 consists of 13 residues. Germline-derived CDR1 and CDR2 are SGHTA and FQGNSA. V was shortened by 6 bases and J by 9 bases, with 15 bases between the two germline ends. The CDR3 sequence: CASRSSGRGEQFF. The CDR3 DNA reads TGTGCCAGCAGGTCCAGCGGGCGCGGTGAGCAGTTCTTC.

This clonotype appeared once. CDR3 sequence (DNA): TGTGCCAGCAGCTTAGGGACATATAACGAGCAGTACGTC. Residues: CASSLGTYNEQYV. V and J are TRBV5-5 and TRBJ2-7, with D possibly matching TRBD1 (6 bases). Germline V lookup: CDR1 SGHKS, CDR2 YYEKEE (reference sequence). V lost 2 bases to trimming and J lost 5 bases, with 11 bases between them. The CDR3 contains 13 residues.

The chain couples TRBV29-1 to TRBJ2-7; 7 bases line up with TRBD1. This CDR3 comprises 11 residues. Germline CDR1 SQVTM, CDR2 ANQGSEA. Trimming removed 7 bases from V and 8 bases from J; junction bases left unmatched: 8. CDR3 region: CSAYRGGKQYV. CDR3 in DNA: TGCAGCGCTTACAGGGGTGGGAAGCAGTACGTC.

The sample holds a few counts of this clonotype. V gene TRBV19 combines with J gene TRBJ2-1; no firm D call. Deletions cut 7 bases from V and 2 bases from J, with 9 bases between. CDR1 and CDR2 (germline): LNHDA, SQIVND (reference sequence). The CDR3 runs 13 residues. The chain's CDR3 is CASNYGPYNEQFF. CDR3 in DNA: TGTGCCAGTAACTACGGCCCCTACAATGAGCAGTTCTTC.

This chain links TRBV5-1 with TRBJ1-4; D is possibly TRBD1 (5 bases). CDR1 is SGHRS and CDR2 is YFSETQ in the germline V gene. V was clipped by 7 bases and J by 3 bases, with 13 bases between them. This CDR3 contains 14 residues. As DNA, the CDR3 is TGCGCCAGCGCAACAGGTGTACCTAATGAAAAACTGTTTTTT. Translated: CASATGVPNEKLFF.

The chain recombines TRBV28 with TRBJ1-2; no clear D. The CDR3 length is 14 residues. The germline V gene encodes CDR1 MDHEN and CDR2 SYDVKM. The ends were cut back, 3 bases at V and 2 bases at J, with 10 bases in the middle. CDR3 sequence (DNA): TGTGCCAGCAGTTTCTCGGGTCAGAACTATGGCTACACCTTC. This translates into CASSFSGQNYGYTF.

This clonotype was seen only once. This chain joins TRBV18 and TRBJ1-4, with D uncertain. Trimming stripped 2 bases from V and 5 bases from J, with 6 bases between. The CDR3 length is 13 residues. The germline V gene has CDR1 KGHSH and CDR2 LQKENI. The CDR3 region is CASSPGRNEKLFF. CDR3 in DNA: TGTGCCAGCTCACCAGGGCGAAATGAAAAACTGTTTTTT.